This T cell receptor (beta chain) was captured in a study of blood T cell repertoires in COVID-19. In the source study's methods: Amplified reference gene primers provided the basis for estimating nucleated cell counts. Clones were read by immunoSEQ multiplex PCR, and TCRdb kept only the in-frame ones, dropping some. V, J and clone size are those of that table, while D and trimming were read from the DNA. Of 160,000 or so clones listed, 80% are singletons. Recruits, aged roughly 18 to 95 years, lived in 24 US areas. Recovered status in Cohort 3 required two negative PCRs, clearance, or symptom resolution. CDR1 is MNHNY and CDR2 is SVGAGI in the germline V gene (reference sequence). The CDR3 length is 14 residues. The J segment lost 2 bases and the V segment lost 7 bases, leaving 7 bases of the junction unmatched.

Material: PBMCs or T cells enriched from blood (not recorded which). This clonotype was sampled from an older woman who had recovered from COVID-19. This chain uses TRBV6-6 with TRBJ2-7, with 8 bases matching TRBD2. This CDR3 is CASTTPGGAYEQYF. CDR3 DNA: TGTGCCAGCACTACTCCCGGGGGGGCCTACGAGCAGTACTTC.